This paragraph covers one T cell receptor (beta chain) sequence. The data belong to a study of blood T cell repertoires in COVID-19. Seattle-derived patients entered the study during active infection and were followed longitudinally. The CDR3 is 16 amino acids. V dropped 1 base and J dropped 3 bases, with 11 bases sitting between them. CDR1 and CDR2 from the germline V gene are SGHRS and YFSETQ. The table came from immunoSEQ multiplex PCR; TCRdb's copy has only in-frame clones and leaves some out. The sample holds approximately 460,000 clones; about 88% are singletons and the top ten take around 0.92%.

V usage is TRBV5-1 and J usage is TRBJ1-6, with D possibly TRBD1 on 6 matching bases. Sequenced material: peripheral blood. This TCR came from a man younger than 30 with COVID-19, enrolled during active disease. The DNA of the CDR3 is TGCGCCAGCAGCTTGACAGGGAATTACTATAATTCACCCCTCCACTTT. Its protein is CASSLTGNYYNSPLHF.